A selection of T cell receptor beta chains follows, all from one sample in a study of regulatory T cells in long-lasting Graves disease. TCRdb analysed the multiplex PCR reads with MiXCR anew, one entry per CDR3 protein. The sample lists hundreds of thousands of distinct CDR3 sequences, roughly 16% occurring once. A further study also used this sample, focusing on T cells in Graves' hyperthyroidism and ophthalmopathy.

Source: peripheral blood mononuclear cells (PBMCs), taken at new diagnosis, from a patient treated with antithyroid drugs. These receptors originate from a woman in her thirties with Graves disease. Each CDR3 is given without its conserved first and last residue.

J gene: TRBJ1-1
V gene: TRBV14
CDR3 protein: ASSHSSVIEAF

J gene: TRBJ2-2
V gene: TRBV15
CDR3 protein: ATSTWNTGELF

J gene: TRBJ1-4
V gene: TRBV6-5
CDR3 protein: ASSYPRQGNEKLF

J gene: TRBJ1-4
V gene: TRBV27
CDR3 protein: ASSPGPGSANEKLF

J gene: TRBJ1-1
V gene: TRBV5-1
CDR3 protein: ASSLGDGTGRAF

J gene: TRBJ1-2
V gene: TRBV11-2
CDR3 protein: ASSLPQGNYGYT

J gene: TRBJ1-2
V gene: TRBV6-1
CDR3 protein: ASRNEGLDYGYT

J gene: TRBJ1-5
V gene: TRBV6-1
CDR3 protein: ASSEKNPRLGQPQH

J gene: TRBJ1-6
V gene: TRBV7-9
CDR3 protein: ASSPLGQGNSPLH

J gene: TRBJ2-3
V gene: TRBV2
CDR3 protein: ASSEATDTQY

J gene: TRBJ2-5
V gene: TRBV7-9
CDR3 protein: ASSLGPGGGQETQY

J gene: TRBJ2-7
V gene: TRBV20-1
CDR3 protein: SARGTRLSYEQY

J gene: TRBJ1-2
V gene: TRBV2
CDR3 protein: ASSEQGKDYGYT

J gene: TRBJ2-1
V gene: TRBV7-6
CDR3 protein: ASSATIAGGILNEQF

J gene: TRBJ2-2
V gene: TRBV5-1
CDR3 protein: ASSLDRISGELF

J gene: TRBJ2-7
V gene: TRBV2
CDR3 protein: ASSDPNSYEQY

J gene: TRBJ2-1
V gene: TRBV4-1
CDR3 protein: ASSHRAGAYNEQF

J gene: TRBJ1-5
V gene: TRBV20-1
CDR3 protein: SARDRQGNSNQPQH

J gene: TRBJ2-3
V gene: TRBV7-2
CDR3 protein: ASSLGLAGQDTQY

J gene: TRBJ1-4
V gene: TRBV28
CDR3 protein: ASSLGQQNEKLF